Listed here is a single T cell receptor (beta chain). What it binds is unknown. A second PCR, run for roughly 6 to 11 cycles, used a sample-barcoded 5' primer plus a J-beta primer mix. Unique molecular identifiers of 12 random nucleotides labeled each cDNA. TCRdb re-derived calls from the 5' RACE reads in MiXCR, one entry per CDR3 protein. Among roughly 1.5 million distinct CDR3 sequences, around 40% were seen once, and the ten largest hold just over 4%. The data were obtained in a study of blood T cells in healthy people across ages. The overall study: About one barcoded beta molecule was captured per two T cells (by template switching). The study's findings and limits: Per million T cells, the diversity of TCR beta decreased roughly linearly as age advanced.

V lost 4 bases, J lost 13 bases, and 7 bases stayed unmatched. The CDR3 totals 12 residues. Germline CDR1 reads SGHKS; CDR2 reads YYEKEE (reference sequence). This rearrangement joins TRBV5-5 to TRBJ2-1; 8 bases agree with TRBD1. This TCR was recovered from a woman aged 18-29 years in good health. The sample comprised blood. CDR3 in DNA: TGTGCCAGCAGCCAACGGACAGGGACTCAGTTCTTC. Protein: CASSQRTGTQFF.